A selection of T cell receptor beta chains follows, all from one sample in a study of blood T cell repertoires in COVID-19. Measured with immunoSEQ multiplex PCR; TCRdb has only the in-frame clones, and not every one. The data show fewer than 150,000 clones, 85% to 90% seen once. Sequenced sample: peripheral blood. The receptor set was obtained from a woman aged 45-60 years with active or convalescent COVID-19. Both conserved end residues are part of each CDR3. The D gene is left open where the match is weak. For some rows the clone size is stated as once, few or many, or as a class when expanded; others skip it.

d_call	v_call	j_call	clone_size	cdr3_aa	cdr3_nt
-	TRBV5-5	TRBJ2-5	-	CASSLAGIKETQYF	TGTGCCAGCAGCCTCGCAGGGATAAAGGAGACCCAGTACTTC
TRBD2	TRBV5-1	TRBJ2-1	-	CASSLAGTSGNGTYNEQFF	TGCGCCAGCAGCTTGGCCGGGACTAGCGGGAATGGGACGTACAATGAGCAGTTCTTC
TRBD1	TRBV6-5	TRBJ1-2	-	CASRPDRVYGYTF	TGTGCCAGCAGACCCGACAGGGTCTATGGCTACACCTTC
TRBD2	TRBV29-1	TRBJ2-3	-	CSVFLSLVTSGRVGTGTDTQYF	TGCAGCGTTTTCTTGTCTCTTGTGACTAGCGGGAGGGTCGGCACGGGCACAGATACGCAGTATTTT
-	TRBV25-1	TRBJ1-3	-	CASSERGGSGNTIYF	TGTGCCAGCAGTGAGCGAGGAGGGTCGGGAAACACCATATATTTT
TRBD2	TRBV28	TRBJ2-7	-	CASSLAGASYEQYF	TGTGCCAGCAGTTTAGCGGGAGCCTCCTACGAGCAGTACTTC
TRBD1	TRBV29-1	TRBJ2-2	once	CSVEMQGATGELFF	TGCAGCGTTGAAATGCAGGGGGCGACCGGGGAGCTGTTTTTT
-	TRBV5-1	TRBJ2-3	-	CASSLGAQTDTQYF	TGCGCCAGCAGCTTGGGCGCACAGACAGATACGCAGTATTTT
TRBD2	TRBV11-3	TRBJ2-1	-	CASSPRSGSGGQNEQFF	TGTGCCAGCAGCCCCCGATCCGGCAGCGGGGGACAAAATGAGCAGTTCTTC
TRBD2	TRBV27	TRBJ2-1	-	CASSLVGGSSYNEQFF	TGTGCCAGCAGTTTGGTGGGAGGGAGCTCCTACAATGAGCAGTTCTTC